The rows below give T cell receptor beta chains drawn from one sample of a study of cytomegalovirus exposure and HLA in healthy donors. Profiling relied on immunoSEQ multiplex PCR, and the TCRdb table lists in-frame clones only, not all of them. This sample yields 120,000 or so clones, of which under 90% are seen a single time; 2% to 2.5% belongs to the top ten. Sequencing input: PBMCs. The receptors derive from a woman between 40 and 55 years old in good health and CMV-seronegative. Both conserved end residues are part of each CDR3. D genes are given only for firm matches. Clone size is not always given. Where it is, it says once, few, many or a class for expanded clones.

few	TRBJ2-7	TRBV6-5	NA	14	CASSDHGQSYEQYF	TGTGCCAGCAGTGACCACGGACAGTCCTACGAGCAGTACTTC
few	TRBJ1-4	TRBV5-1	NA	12	CASSSIPGVLFF	TGCGCCAGCAGCTCGATCCCAGGGGTACTGTTTTTT
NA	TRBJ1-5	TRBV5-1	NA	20	CASSLVPSGLKRDSNQPQHF	TGCGCCAGCAGCTTGGTCCCCTCGGGACTGAAGAGAGATAGCAATCAGCCCCAGCATTTT
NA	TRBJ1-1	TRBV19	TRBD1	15	CASSRGDRKNTEAFF	TGTGCCAGTAGTAGGGGGGACAGGAAGAACACTGAAGCTTTCTTT
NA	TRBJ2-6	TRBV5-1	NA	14	CASSRDTGANVLTF	TGCGCCAGCAGTCGCGACACTGGGGCCAACGTCCTGACTTTC
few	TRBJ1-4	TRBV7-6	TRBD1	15	CASSLSGQNNEKLFF	TGTGCCAGCAGCTTATCGGGACAGAATAATGAAAAACTGTTTTTT
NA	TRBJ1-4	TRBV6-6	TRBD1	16	CASSYSPGGNNEKLFF	TGTGCCAGCAGTTACTCGCCAGGGGGGAATAATGAAAAACTGTTTTTT
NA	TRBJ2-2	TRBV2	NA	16	CASPLDESANTGELFF	TGTGCCAGCCCCTTGGATGAAAGCGCGAACACCGGGGAGCTGTTTTTT
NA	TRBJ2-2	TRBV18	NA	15	CASSPRLPDTGELFF	TGTGCCAGCTCCCCCCGCCTTCCGGACACCGGGGAGCTGTTTTTT
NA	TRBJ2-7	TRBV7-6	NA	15	CASSSIEGSDYEQYF	TGTGCCAGCAGCTCCATCGAAGGGAGCGACTACGAGCAGTACTTC
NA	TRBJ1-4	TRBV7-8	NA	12	CASSSQGGGLFF	TGTGCCAGCAGCTCACAGGGCGGGGGACTGTTTTTT
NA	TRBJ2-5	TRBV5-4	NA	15	CASSDTSGGQETQYF	TGTGCCAGCAGCGATACCTCAGGGGGGCAAGAGACCCAGTACTTC
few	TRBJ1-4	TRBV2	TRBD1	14	CASRTGQPNEKLFF	TGTGCCAGCAGGACGGGACAGCCTAATGAAAAACTGTTTTTT
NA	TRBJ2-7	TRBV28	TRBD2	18	CASSSGLAGLLGSYEQYF	TGTGCCAGCAGTTCGGGACTAGCGGGACTTTTGGGATCCTACGAGCAGTACTTC
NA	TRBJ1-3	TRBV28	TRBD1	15	CASSFWEDRGNTIYF	TGTGCCAGCAGTTTTTGGGAGGACAGGGGGAACACCATATATTTT
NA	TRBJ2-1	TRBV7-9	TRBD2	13	CASSLRLAGIAFF	TGTGCCAGCAGCCTCAGACTAGCGGGAATCGCGTTCTTC
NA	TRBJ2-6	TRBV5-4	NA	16	CASSQDPGSGANVLTF	TGTGCCAGCAGCCAAGATCCAGGCTCTGGGGCCAACGTCCTGACTTTC
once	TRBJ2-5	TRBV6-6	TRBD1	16	CASSPGQGVGLETQYF	TGTGCCAGCAGCCCGGGACAGGGCGTCGGGTTAGAGACCCAGTACTTC
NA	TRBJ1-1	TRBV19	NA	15	CASSPGEHGNTEAFF	TGTGCCAGTAGTCCGGGGGAACACGGGAACACTGAAGCTTTCTTT
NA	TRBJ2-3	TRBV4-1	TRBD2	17	CASSQEASGGIVDTQYF	TGCGCCAGCAGCCAAGAAGCCAGCGGGGGGATAGTAGATACGCAGTATTTT
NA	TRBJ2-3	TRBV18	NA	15	CASSPVASGTDTQYF	TGTGCCAGCTCACCTGTTGCTAGCGGCACAGATACGCAGTATTTT
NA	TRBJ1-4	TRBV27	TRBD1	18	CASSLFSGGQTTNEKLFF	TGTGCCAGCAGTCTATTTTCAGGGGGCCAAACAACTAATGAAAAACTGTTTTTT
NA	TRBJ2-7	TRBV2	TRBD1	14	CASRIQGVSYEQYF	TGTGCCAGCAGGATACAGGGGGTCTCCTACGAGCAGTACTTC
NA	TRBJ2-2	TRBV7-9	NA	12	CASSDRTGELFF	TGTGCCAGCAGTGATAGAACCGGGGAGCTGTTTTTT
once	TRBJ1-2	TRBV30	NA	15	CAWSVPRTVAGGYTF	TGTGCCTGGAGTGTCCCACGGACAGTGGCCGGGGGCTACACCTTC
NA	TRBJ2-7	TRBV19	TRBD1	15	CASSISGTGGYEQYF	TGTGCCAGTAGTATATCGGGGACAGGGGGCTACGAGCAGTACTTC
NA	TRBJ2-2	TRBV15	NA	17	CATSRLGGQARAGELFF	TGTGCCACCAGCAGGTTAGGAGGGCAGGCCCGCGCCGGGGAGCTGTTTTTT
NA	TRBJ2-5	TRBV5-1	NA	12	CASSWGGETQYF	TGCGCCAGCAGCTGGGGAGGAGAGACCCAGTACTTC
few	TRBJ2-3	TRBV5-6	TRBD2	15	CASSWSGSFPDTQYF	TGTGCCAGCAGCTGGAGCGGGAGTTTCCCAGATACGCAGTATTTT
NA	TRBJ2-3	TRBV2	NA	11	CASRSADTQYF	TGTGCCAGCCGGAGCGCAGATACGCAGTATTTT
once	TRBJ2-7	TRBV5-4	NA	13	CASSAGKPYEQYF	TGTGCCAGCAGCGCGGGGAAACCCTACGAGCAGTACTTC
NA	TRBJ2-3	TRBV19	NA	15	CASSESGLSTDTQYF	TGTGCCAGTAGTGAGAGCGGGTTAAGCACAGATACGCAGTATTTT
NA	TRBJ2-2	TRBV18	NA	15	CASGSQESSTGELFF	TGTGCCAGCGGTTCACAGGAATCAAGCACCGGGGAGCTGTTTTTT
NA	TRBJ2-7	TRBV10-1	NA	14	CASSGNREVDEQYF	TGCGCCAGCAGTGGCAACAGGGAAGTCGACGAGCAGTACTTC
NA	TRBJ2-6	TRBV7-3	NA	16	CASSPTSGPGANVLTF	TGTGCCAGCAGCCCGACCAGCGGGCCTGGGGCCAACGTCCTGACTTTC
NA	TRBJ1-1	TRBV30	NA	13	CAWSATLNTEAFF	TGTGCCTGGAGTGCAACTCTGAACACTGAAGCTTTCTTT
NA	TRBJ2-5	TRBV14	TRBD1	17	CASSQEQGLGGQETQYF	TGTGCCAGCAGCCAGGAACAGGGGTTAGGGGGCCAAGAGACCCAGTACTTC
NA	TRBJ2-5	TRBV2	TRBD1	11	CASRETGETYF	TGTGCCAGCAGGGAAACAGGGGAGACGTACTTC
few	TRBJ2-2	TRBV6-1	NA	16	CASSEARARATGELFF	TGTGCCAGCAGTGAAGCGCGGGCTAGAGCCACCGGGGAGCTGTTTTTT
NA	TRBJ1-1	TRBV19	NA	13	CASSIGVGTEAFF	TGTGCCAGTAGTATCGGGGTGGGCACTGAAGCTTTCTTT
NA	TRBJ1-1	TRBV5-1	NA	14	CASSLAAGNTEAFF	TGCGCCAGCAGCTTGGCGGCGGGGAACACTGAAGCTTTCTTT
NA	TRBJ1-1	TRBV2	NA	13	CASSTGKNTEAFF	TGTGCCAGCAGTACCGGGAAAAACACTGAAGCTTTCTTT
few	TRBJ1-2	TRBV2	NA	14	CASSFSRQSHGYTF	TGTGCCAGCAGTTTTTCGAGACAGTCTCACGGCTACACCTTC
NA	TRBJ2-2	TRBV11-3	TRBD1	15	CASSSGQKNTGELFF	TGTGCCAGCAGCTCGGGACAGAAGAACACCGGGGAGCTGTTTTTT
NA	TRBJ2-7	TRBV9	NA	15	CASSVDGYESYEQYF	TGTGCCAGCAGCGTAGACGGGTACGAGTCCTACGAGCAGTACTTC
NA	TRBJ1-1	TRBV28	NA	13	CASSLWSSTEAFF	TGTGCCAGCAGTTTATGGTCGTCCACTGAAGCTTTCTTT
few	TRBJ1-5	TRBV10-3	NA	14	CAISESKGDQPQHF	TGTGCCATCAGTGAGTCGAAAGGGGATCAGCCCCAGCATTTT
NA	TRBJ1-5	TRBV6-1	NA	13	CASSFQGTQPQHF	TGTGCCAGCAGTTTTCAGGGGACGCAGCCCCAGCATTTT
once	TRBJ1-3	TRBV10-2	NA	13	CASSEIGGNTIYF	TGCGCCAGCAGTGAGATCGGTGGAAACACCATATATTTT
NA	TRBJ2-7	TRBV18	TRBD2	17	CASSPLPVAGDSYEQYF	TGTGCCAGCTCACCACTGCCCGTAGCGGGGGATTCCTACGAGCAGTACTTC
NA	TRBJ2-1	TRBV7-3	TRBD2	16	CASSPQLAGGDNEQFF	TGTGCCAGCAGCCCCCAACTAGCGGGGGGGGACAATGAGCAGTTCTTC
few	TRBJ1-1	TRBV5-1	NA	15	CASSLGGTLNTEAFF	TGCGCCAGCAGCTTGGGGGGGACACTGAACACTGAAGCTTTCTTT
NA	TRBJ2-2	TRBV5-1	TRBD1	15	CASSQTGLKTGELFF	TGCGCCAGCAGCCAGACAGGGTTGAAGACCGGGGAGCTGTTTTTT
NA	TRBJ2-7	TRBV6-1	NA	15	CASSDSLTGAYEQYF	TGTGCCAGCAGTGATTCCTTGACAGGTGCCTACGAGCAGTACTTC
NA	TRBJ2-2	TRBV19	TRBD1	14	CASTNRGSTGELFF	TGTGCCAGTACCAACAGGGGAAGCACCGGGGAGCTGTTTTTT
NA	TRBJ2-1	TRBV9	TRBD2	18	CASSANPLAGGSYNEQFF	TGTGCCAGCAGCGCGAACCCACTAGCGGGGGGCTCCTACAATGAGCAGTTCTTC
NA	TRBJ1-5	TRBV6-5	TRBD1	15	CASPRDRGSLEPQHF	TGTGCCAGCCCCAGGGACAGGGGGTCTTTGGAGCCCCAGCATTTT
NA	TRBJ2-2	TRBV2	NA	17	CASSDLRRVAQSGELFF	TGTGCCAGCAGTGATTTGAGGCGGGTGGCCCAGAGCGGGGAGCTGTTTTTT